This T cell receptor (beta chain) derives from a study of metastatic and nonmetastatic thyroid tumors. The overall study: The authors compared repertoires across blood and tumor or nodule tissue from malignant and benign thyroid patients.

Regarding the study as a whole: Malignant tumors reportedly showed significantly higher TCR beta diversity than benign nodules in both blood and tumor.

In the original analysis: In papillary thyroid cancer, a distant-metastasis classifier was built using CDR3 differences across clinicopathological groups. MiXCR reprocessed the PCR reads for TCRdb. TCRdb, not the authors, supplied the V and J calls. The table records fewer than 20,000 clones, around 28% of them present only once. The germline V gene has CDR1 LNHNV and CDR2 YYDKDF (reference sequence). Trimming took off 0 bases at V and 7 bases at J, with 12 bases between the two ends. The CDR3 consists of 14 residues. All patients were untreated before thyroid surgery. This clone was detected only a few times. Its antigen is not identified.

Sequencing was done on a sample of tumor tissue. The TCR comes from a male donor with papillary thyroid cancer or a benign thyroid nodule (not recorded which). Some clones in this sample may be carry-over from other donors' samples. This chain links TRBV15 with TRBJ1-2; D is undetermined. For the CDR3, the DNA is TGTGCCACCAGCAGAGAGTGGACGGACCCTGGCTACACCTTC. It translates to CATSREWTDPGYTF.